The rows below give T cell receptor beta chains drawn from one sample of a study of T-cell reconstitution after alpha-beta-depleted transplantation in children. Each CDR3 protein gets one entry after TCRdb re-called the PCR reads with MiXCR. In the table there are around 200,000 distinct CDR3 sequences, 8% to 10% of which are singletons. Here the sequenced sample was PBMCs from the stem cell graft donor, taken from the stem cell graft. The source of these receptors is a human donor who donated a stem cell graft to a child with acute lymphoblastic leukemia. Both conserved end residues are part of each CDR3. Rows give clone size only sometimes, using once, few, many, or a class for an expanded clone.

abundance	j_gene	v_gene	CDR3aa
-	TRBJ2-5	TRBV20-1	CSARGVAGVQETQYF
-	TRBJ2-1	TRBV13	CASSLAGAGSYNEQFF
few	TRBJ2-2	TRBV27	CASSSSSGGAQSGELFF
few	TRBJ1-2	TRBV2	CASGGIRGDYGYTF
-	TRBJ1-1	TRBV7-9	CASSLARPGEGTEAFF
few	TRBJ1-1	TRBV12-3/TRBV12-4	CASSPQTRGSEAFF
-	TRBJ1-6	TRBV12-3/TRBV12-4	CASSLAGGSSPLHF
-	TRBJ1-1	TRBV27	CASSPQGSEAFF
few	TRBJ1-1	TRBV5-1	CASSLAGQEGANTEAFF
many	TRBJ1-1	TRBV29-1	CSVVGGTANTEAFF
many	TRBJ1-1	TRBV20-1	CSARGRNTEAFF
few	TRBJ2-7	TRBV11-2	CASSPRTDDYEQYF
medium-sized	TRBJ2-1	TRBV10-3	CAIMGSGVLGEQFF
many	TRBJ2-2	TRBV12-3/TRBV12-4	CAAIRRQGAFTGELFF
-	TRBJ1-2	TRBV29-1	CSVEVSGTGLGLANYGYTF
many	TRBJ2-7	TRBV6-2/TRBV6-3	CASSKKYEQYF
-	TRBJ1-1	TRBV12-3/TRBV12-4	CASSASRQSGTEAFF
-	TRBJ1-1	TRBV20-1	CSARDPGQGYTEAFF
few	TRBJ2-5	TRBV18	CASSLDRVVQETQYF
many	TRBJ1-2	TRBV20-1	CSARDLAGANYGYTF
-	TRBJ2-7	TRBV5-5	CASSLVASPSGEQYF
few	TRBJ1-6	TRBV12-3/TRBV12-4	CASSPRGGLASNSPLHF
few	TRBJ1-2	TRBV12-3/TRBV12-4	CASSLQSDYGYTF
few	TRBJ1-1	TRBV6-2/TRBV6-3	CASSLSTGFYLTEAFF
-	TRBJ1-1	TRBV27	CASKSGGVSVAFF
many	TRBJ2-2	TRBV27	CASSFRAGNTGELFF
once	TRBJ1-2	TRBV30	CAWAHGLNYGYTF
few	TRBJ1-2	TRBV11-2	CASSRSLGGRDYGYTF
many	TRBJ2-2	TRBV13	CASSARRPTGELFF
-	TRBJ2-1	TRBV7-8	CASSLELSGRGREFF
few	TRBJ2-5	TRBV4-1	CASSRLISALSQETQYF
-	TRBJ2-7	TRBV3-1	CASSPTGATSEQYF
many	TRBJ2-2	TRBV20-1	CSAPTGNTGELFF
few	TRBJ2-3	TRBV5-1	CASSPTAGGLPDTQYF
-	TRBJ1-2	TRBV7-9	CASSLMVGQNYGYTF
-	TRBJ1-1	TRBV6-2/TRBV6-3	CASSWWGKNTEAFF
-	TRBJ2-7	TRBV7-2	CASSLAGTGFEEQYF
few	TRBJ2-2	TRBV2	CASSGYRVTGELFF
many	TRBJ1-2	TRBV20-1	CSAKRGTYGYTF
many	TRBJ1-3	TRBV5-1	CASSLDFPAGNTIYF
-	TRBJ2-1	TRBV21-1	CASSKPSGGGSYNEQFF
few	TRBJ1-5	TRBV12-5	CASGWSQPQHF
once	TRBJ2-1	TRBV12-3/TRBV12-4	CASSLEGRSYNEQFF
few	TRBJ2-3	TRBV5-1	CASSSAYGGLDVSTDTQYF
few	TRBJ2-6	TRBV29-1	CSVGIGANVLTF
many	TRBJ1-5	TRBV12-3/TRBV12-4	CASSPDRNQPQHF
many	TRBJ2-7	TRBV24-1	CATPPRGASYEQYF
many	TRBJ2-2	TRBV25-1	CASSEGVSNTGELFF